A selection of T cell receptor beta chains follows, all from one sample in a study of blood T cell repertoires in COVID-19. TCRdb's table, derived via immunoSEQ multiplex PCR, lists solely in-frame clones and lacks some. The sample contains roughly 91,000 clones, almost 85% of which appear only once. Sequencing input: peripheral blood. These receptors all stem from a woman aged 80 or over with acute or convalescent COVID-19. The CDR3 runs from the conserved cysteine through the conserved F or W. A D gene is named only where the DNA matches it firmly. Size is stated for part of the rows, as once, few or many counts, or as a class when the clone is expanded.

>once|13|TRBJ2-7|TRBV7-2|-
TGTGCCAGCGAATCCCCGACTCGGTACGAGCAGTACTTC
CASESPTRYEQYF
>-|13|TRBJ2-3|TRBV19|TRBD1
TGTGCCAGTAGCCCCGGACAGGCAGGTACGCAGTATTTT
CASSPGQAGTQYF
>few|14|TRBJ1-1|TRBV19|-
TGTGCCAGTAGTATCCAGGGTGGTATGACTGAAGCTTTCTTT
CASSIQGGMTEAFF
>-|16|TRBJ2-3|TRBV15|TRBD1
TGTGCCACCAGCAGAGATAACAGGGGAGGCACAGATACGCAGTATTTT
CATSRDNRGGTDTQYF
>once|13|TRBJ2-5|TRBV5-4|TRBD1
TGTGCCAGCAGCTTTGGGACAGAAGAGACCCAGTACTTC
CASSFGTEETQYF
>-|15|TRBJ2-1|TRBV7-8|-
TGTGCCAGCAGCCCTGAATCAGGCTCCTACAATGAGCAGTTCTTC
CASSPESGSYNEQFF
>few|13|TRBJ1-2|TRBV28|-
TGTGCCAGCAGTGGGGGACTCTTCTATGGCTACACCTTC
CASSGGLFYGYTF
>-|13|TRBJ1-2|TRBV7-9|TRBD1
TGTGCCAGCAGCCCCGGGACAGGGGAAGGCTACACCTTC
CASSPGTGEGYTF
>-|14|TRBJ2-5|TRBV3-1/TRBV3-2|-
TGTGCCAGCAGTCAAACTAGTACTGGAGAGACCCAGTACTTC
CASSQTSTGETQYF
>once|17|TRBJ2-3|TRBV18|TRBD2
TGTGCCAGCTCACCCTCACTAGCGGGAGTTGGGGCAGATACGCAGTATTTT
CASSPSLAGVGADTQYF
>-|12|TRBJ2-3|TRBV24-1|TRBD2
TGTGCCACCAGGGGAGGGGCAGATACGCAGTATTTT
CATRGGADTQYF
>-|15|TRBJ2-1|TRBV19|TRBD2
TGTGCCAGTAGCAACTTCGGGACTATCAACAATGAGCAGTTCTTC
CASSNFGTINNEQFF
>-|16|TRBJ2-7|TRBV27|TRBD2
TGTGCCAGCAGTTTATCGGGAGCGGGGGGATCCTGGGAGCAGTACTTC
CASSLSGAGGSWEQYF
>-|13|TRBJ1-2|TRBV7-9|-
TGTGCCAGCAGCTTAGGACAGCAATATGGCTACACCTTC
CASSLGQQYGYTF
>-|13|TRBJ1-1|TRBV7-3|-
TGTGCCAGCAGCCCAACAACCGTTGGTGAAGCTTTCTTT
CASSPTTVGEAFF
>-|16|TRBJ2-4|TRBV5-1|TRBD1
TGCGCCAGCAGCTTGGCAGACAGGGTGGACAAAAACATTCAGTACTTC
CASSLADRVDKNIQYF
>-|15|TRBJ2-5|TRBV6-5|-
TGTGCCAGCACTCAATGGGGGGACAGCCAAGAGACCCAGTACTTC
CASTQWGDSQETQYF
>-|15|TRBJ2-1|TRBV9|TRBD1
TGTGCCAGCAGCGTAGAGGGGGACAGCTACAATGAGCAGTTCTTC
CASSVEGDSYNEQFF
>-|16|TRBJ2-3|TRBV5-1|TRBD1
TGCGCCAGCAGCTTGGATGGACAGGGGGCGTCAGATACGCAGTATTTT
CASSLDGQGASDTQYF
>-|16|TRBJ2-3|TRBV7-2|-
TGTGCCAGCGCGAGCCCCCAACTACCTAGCACAGATACGCAGTATTTT
CASASPQLPSTDTQYF
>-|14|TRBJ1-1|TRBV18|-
TGTGCCAGCTCACCCCGCAGGGTGAACACTGAAGCTTTCTTT
CASSPRRVNTEAFF
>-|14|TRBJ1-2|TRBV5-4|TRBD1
TGTGCCAGCAGTCCGGGACAGGGGGACTATGGCTACACCTTC
CASSPGQGDYGYTF
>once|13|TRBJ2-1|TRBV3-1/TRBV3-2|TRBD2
TGTGCCAGCAGCCAAGATCTACTAGCGCAGCAGTTCTTC
CASSQDLLAQQFF
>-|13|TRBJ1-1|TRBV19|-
TGTGCCAGTAGTCTGGCGGGAAACACTGAAGCTTTCTTT
CASSLAGNTEAFF
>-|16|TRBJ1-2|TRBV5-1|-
TGCGCCAGCAGCTTGACAGGTCAACGGAGAAACTATGGCTACACCTTC
CASSLTGQRRNYGYTF
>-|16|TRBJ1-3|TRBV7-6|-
TGTGCCAGCAGCTTAGGGGGGCCCTCGTCTGGAAACACCATATATTTT
CASSLGGPSSGNTIYF
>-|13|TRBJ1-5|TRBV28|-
TGTGCCAGCAGTTTATATTCCTCCCAGCCCCAGCATTTT
CASSLYSSQPQHF
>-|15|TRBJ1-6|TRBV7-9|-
TGTGCCAGCAGCCTACAGGGCCAGAATAATTCACCCCTCCACTTT
CASSLQGQNNSPLHF
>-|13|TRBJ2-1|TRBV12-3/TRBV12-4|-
TGTGCCAGCAGGGCCGGACAGAACAATGAGCAGTTCTTC
CASRAGQNNEQFF
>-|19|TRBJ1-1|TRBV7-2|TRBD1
TGTGCCAGCAGCTCGGCGAAGGGGGGAACAGGGGGTGGTAGAGCTGAAGCTTTCTTT
CASSSAKGGTGGGRAEAFF
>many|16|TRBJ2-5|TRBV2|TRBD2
TGTGCCAGCAGTGAAGGCAGCGGGGGGCAGGGGGAGACCCAGTACTTC
CASSEGSGGQGETQYF
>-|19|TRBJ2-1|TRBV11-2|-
TGTGCCAGCAGCTTAGTCCAGGGGATCAGACCGGTGTCCTACAATGAGCAGTTCTTC
CASSLVQGIRPVSYNEQFF
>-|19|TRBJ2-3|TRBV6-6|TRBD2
TGTGCCAGCAGTCCCGGGGTAGCGGGAGGATCACCCAGCACAGATACGCAGTATTTT
CASSPGVAGGSPSTDTQYF
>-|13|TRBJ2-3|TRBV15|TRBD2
TGTGCCACTTCCAGACTAGCGGGAGATACGCAGTATTTT
CATSRLAGDTQYF
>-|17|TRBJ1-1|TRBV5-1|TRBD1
TGCGCCAGCAGCCTAGGGACAGGGGTAATCGCGAACACTGAAGCTTTCTTT
CASSLGTGVIANTEAFF
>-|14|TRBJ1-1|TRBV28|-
TGTGCCAGCAGTTCCGGGTCCCTAGTCACTGAAGCTTTCTTT
CASSSGSLVTEAFF
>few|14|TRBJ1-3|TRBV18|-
TGTGCCAGCTCCGCAGGGAAAGATGGAAACACCATATATTTT
CASSAGKDGNTIYF
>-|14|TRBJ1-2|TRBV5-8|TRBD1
TGTGCCAGCAGTCTTACAGGGGGGTACTATGGCTACACCTTC
CASSLTGGYYGYTF
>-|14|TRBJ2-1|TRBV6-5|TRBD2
TGTGCCAGCAATCCGGGACTAGCCTACAATGAGCAGTTCTTC
CASNPGLAYNEQFF
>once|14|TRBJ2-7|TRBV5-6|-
TGTGCCAGCAGCTTGGGGACCGGGACAAACGAGCAGTACTTC
CASSLGTGTNEQYF
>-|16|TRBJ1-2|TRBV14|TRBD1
TGTGCCAGCAGCCATTACCCGGGACAGGGGAACTATGGCTACACCTTC
CASSHYPGQGNYGYTF
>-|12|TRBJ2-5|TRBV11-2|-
TGTGCCAGCAGCTTAGTTGCGGAGACCCAGTACTTC
CASSLVAETQYF
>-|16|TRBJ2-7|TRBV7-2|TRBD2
TGTGCCAGCAGCTCGACTAGCGGGGGGCCCCCCCTCGAGCAGTACTTC
CASSSTSGGPPLEQYF
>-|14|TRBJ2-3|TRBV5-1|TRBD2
TGCGCCAGCAGGTTGCGGGGGAATGCAGATACGCAGTATTTT
CASRLRGNADTQYF